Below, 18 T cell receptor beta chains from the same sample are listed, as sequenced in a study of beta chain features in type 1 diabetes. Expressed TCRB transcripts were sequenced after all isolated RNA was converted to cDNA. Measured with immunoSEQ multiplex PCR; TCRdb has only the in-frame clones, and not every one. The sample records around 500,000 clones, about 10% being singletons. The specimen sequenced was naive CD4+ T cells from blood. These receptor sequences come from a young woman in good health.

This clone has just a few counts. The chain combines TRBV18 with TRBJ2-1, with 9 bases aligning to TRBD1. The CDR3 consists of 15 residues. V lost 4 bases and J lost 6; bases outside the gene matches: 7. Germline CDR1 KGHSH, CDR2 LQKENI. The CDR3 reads CASSLLDRGFNEQFF. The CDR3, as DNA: TGTGCCAGCTCACTCCTGGACAGGGGTTTCAATGAGCAGTTCTTC.

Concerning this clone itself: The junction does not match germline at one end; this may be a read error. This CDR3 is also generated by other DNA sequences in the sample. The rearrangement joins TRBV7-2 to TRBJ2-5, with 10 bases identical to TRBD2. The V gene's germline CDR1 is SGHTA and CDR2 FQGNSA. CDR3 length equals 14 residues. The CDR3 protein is CASSLAGVGETQYF. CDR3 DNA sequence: TGTGCCAGCAGCCTAGCGGGAGTAGGAGAGACCCAGTACTTC.

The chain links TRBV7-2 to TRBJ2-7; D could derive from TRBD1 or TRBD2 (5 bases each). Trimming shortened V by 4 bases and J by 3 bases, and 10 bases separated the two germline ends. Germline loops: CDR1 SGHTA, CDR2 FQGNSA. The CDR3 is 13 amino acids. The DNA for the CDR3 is TGTGCCAGCAGCTCCGGGACCCACTACGAGCAGTACTTC. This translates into CASSSGTHYEQYF.

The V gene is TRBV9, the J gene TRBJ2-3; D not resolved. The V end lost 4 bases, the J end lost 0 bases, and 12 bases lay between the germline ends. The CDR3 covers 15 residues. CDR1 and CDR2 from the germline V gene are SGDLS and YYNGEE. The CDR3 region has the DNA TGTGCCAGCAGCCAGACCAGCGTTAGCACAGATACGCAGTATTTT. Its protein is CASSQTSVSTDTQYF.

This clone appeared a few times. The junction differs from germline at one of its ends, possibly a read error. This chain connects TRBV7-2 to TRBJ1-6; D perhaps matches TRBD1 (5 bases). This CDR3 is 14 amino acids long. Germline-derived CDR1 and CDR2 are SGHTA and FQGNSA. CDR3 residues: CASSLVRRRGPPIF. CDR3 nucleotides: TGTGCCAGCAGCTTAGTGCGGCGGAGGGGTCCGCCGATCTTT.

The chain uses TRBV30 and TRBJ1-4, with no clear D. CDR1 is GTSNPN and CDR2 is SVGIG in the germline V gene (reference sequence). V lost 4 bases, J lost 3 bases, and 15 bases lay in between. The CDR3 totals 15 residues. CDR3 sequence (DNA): TGTGCCTGGAAAAACCTCCAGGCGCCTAATGAAAAACTGTTTTTT. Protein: CAWKNLQAPNEKLFF.

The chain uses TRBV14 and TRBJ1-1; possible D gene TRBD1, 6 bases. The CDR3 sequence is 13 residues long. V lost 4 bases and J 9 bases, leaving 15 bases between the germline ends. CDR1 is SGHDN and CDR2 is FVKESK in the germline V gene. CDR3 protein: CASSRLDSSQAFF. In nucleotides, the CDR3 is TGTGCCAGCAGCCGGTTGGACAGCAGCCAAGCTTTCTTT.

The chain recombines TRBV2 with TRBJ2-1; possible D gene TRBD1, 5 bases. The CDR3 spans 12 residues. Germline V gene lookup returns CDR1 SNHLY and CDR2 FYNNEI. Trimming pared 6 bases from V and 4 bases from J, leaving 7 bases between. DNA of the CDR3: TGTGCCAGCAGGGGGCCGTACAATGAGCAGTTCTTC. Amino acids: CASRGPYNEQFF.

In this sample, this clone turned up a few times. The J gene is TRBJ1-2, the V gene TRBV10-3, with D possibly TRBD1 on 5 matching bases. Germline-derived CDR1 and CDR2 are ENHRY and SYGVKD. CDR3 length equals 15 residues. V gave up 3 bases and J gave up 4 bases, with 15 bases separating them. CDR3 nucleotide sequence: TGTGCCATCAGTGATGAGGGACGGAACTTCTATGGCTACACCTTC. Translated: CAISDEGRNFYGYTF.

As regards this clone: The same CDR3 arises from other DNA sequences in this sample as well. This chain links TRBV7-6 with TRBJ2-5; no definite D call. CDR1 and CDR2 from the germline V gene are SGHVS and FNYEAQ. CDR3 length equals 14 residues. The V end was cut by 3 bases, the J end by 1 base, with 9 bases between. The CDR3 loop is CASSFGVGQETQYF. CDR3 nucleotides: TGTGCCAGCAGCTTCGGCGTAGGCCAAGAGACCCAGTACTTC.

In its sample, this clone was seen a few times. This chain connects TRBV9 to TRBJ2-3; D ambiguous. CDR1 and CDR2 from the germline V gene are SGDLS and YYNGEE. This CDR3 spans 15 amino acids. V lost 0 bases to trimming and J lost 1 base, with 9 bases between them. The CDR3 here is CASSVGPTGTDTQYF. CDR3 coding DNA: TGTGCCAGCAGCGTAGGGCCGACGGGCACAGATACGCAGTATTTT.

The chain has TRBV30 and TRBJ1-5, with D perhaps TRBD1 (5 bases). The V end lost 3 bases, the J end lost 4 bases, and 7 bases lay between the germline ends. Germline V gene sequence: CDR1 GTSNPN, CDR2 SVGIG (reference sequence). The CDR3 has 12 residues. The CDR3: CAWRRGNQPQHF. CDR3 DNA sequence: TGTGCCTGGAGGCGGGGGAATCAGCCCCAGCATTTT.

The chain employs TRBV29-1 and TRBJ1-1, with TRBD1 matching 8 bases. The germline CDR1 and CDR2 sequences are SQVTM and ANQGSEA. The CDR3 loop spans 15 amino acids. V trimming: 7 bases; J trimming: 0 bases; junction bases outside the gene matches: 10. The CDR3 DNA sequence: TGCAGCGGTACCGGAGGACAGGGTATGAACACTGAAGCTTTCTTT. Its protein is CSGTGGQGMNTEAFF.

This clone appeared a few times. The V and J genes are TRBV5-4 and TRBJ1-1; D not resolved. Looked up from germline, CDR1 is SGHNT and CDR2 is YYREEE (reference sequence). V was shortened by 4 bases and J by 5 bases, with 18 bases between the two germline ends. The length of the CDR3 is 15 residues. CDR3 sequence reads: CASSPGLIDGTEAFF. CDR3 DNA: TGTGCCAGCAGCCCTGGCTTGATTGACGGGACTGAAGCTTTCTTT.

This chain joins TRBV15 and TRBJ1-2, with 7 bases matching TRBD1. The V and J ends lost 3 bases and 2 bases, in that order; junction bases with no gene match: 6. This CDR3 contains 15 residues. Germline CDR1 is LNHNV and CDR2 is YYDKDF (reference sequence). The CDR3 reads CATSRDRFPNYGYTF. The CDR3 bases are TGTGCCACCAGCAGGGACAGGTTTCCGAACTATGGCTACACCTTC.

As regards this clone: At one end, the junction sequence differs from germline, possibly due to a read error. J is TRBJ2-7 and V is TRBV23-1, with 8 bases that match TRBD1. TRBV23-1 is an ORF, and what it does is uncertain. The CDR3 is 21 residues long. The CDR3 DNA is TGCGCCAGCAGTCACCAGCGAGGCGGTCGTGGACAGGGACCCTGCTCCGACGAGCAGTACTTC. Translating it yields CASSHQRGGRGQGPCSDEQYF.

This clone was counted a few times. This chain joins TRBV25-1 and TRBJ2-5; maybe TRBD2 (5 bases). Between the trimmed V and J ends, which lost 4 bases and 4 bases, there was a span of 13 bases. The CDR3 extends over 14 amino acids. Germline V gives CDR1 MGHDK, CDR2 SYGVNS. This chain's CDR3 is CASSAVQTRETQYF. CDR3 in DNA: TGTGCCAGCAGTGCAGTGCAAACTAGAGAGACCCAGTACTTC.

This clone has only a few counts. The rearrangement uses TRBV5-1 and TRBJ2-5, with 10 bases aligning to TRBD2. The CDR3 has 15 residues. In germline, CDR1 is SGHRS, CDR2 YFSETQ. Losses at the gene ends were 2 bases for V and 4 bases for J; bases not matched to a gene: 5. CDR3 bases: TGCGCCAGCAGCTTAACAGCGGGAGGGGTAGAGACCCAGTACTTC. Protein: CASSLTAGGVETQYF.